This T cell receptor (beta chain) was documented in a study of shared clonotypes between healthy human individuals. General observations from the study: Represented genetic and exposure-history diversity was restricted by having few donors. In four donors, about 5% of naive CD4 clonotypes appeared in common.

Clones were sequenced by immunoSEQ multiplex PCR, and TCRdb holds only the in-frame ones, with some missing. The data contain about 2 million clones, about 95% of them singletons. Points on this clone: Its cognate antigen is unknown.

Positive CCR7 selection of CD45RO-negative cells yielded the naive CD8 cells, and terminally differentiated effector memory CD45RA+ cells were excluded. Those who donated were healthy HIV-negative adults, with no recent acute infections or vaccinations reported. V lost 2 bases to trimming and J lost 3 bases, with 11 bases between them. Germline CDR1 is MNHNY and CDR2 is SVGAGI (reference sequence). The CDR3 length is 14 residues. Sequenced sample: naive CD8+ T cells sorted from blood. This clonotype originated in a man aged 18 to 35 in good health. V and J are TRBV6-6 and TRBJ2-7; D might be TRBD1 (6 bases). CDR3 region: CASSYAGGSYEQYF. The CDR3 DNA is TGTGCCAGCAGTTACGCTGGGGGCAGCTACGAGCAGTACTTC.